This TCR beta chain was sequenced in a study of identical twins. Study-level findings and limits: There is a chance that invariant MAIT and iNKT cells partially muddied zero-insertion analyses.

TCRdb re-analysed the 5' RACE reads in MiXCR, keeping a single row per CDR3 protein. The data show about 810,000 distinct CDR3 sequences, more than 9% seen once. For this clonotype: Its antigen is not identified.

The same sample was also used in a study of yellow fever vaccine responses in identical twins.

This TCR was recovered from a woman aged 18-35 years in good health. Sample: PBMCs.

As DNA, the CDR3 is TGTGCCAGCAGCTCCCGGACAGGGTCGAGGGAGCAGTACTTC. As protein: CASSSRTGSREQYF. The chain links TRBV7-2 to TRBJ2-7, with 8 bases identical to TRBD1. J was trimmed by 7 bases and V by 4 bases; bases with no gene match: 9. The CDR3 is made up of 14 amino acids. Germline CDR1 SGHTA, CDR2 FQGNSA. Based on the CDR3 plus reference TRBV7-2 and TRBJ2-7, the full variable domain is GAGVSQSPSNKVTEKGKDVELRCDPISGHTALYWYRQSLGQGLEFLIYFQGNSAPDKSGLPSDRFSAERTGGSVSTLTIQRTQQEDSAVYLCASSSRTGSREQYFGPGTRLTVT.